What follows are 21 T cell receptor beta chains derived from one specimen sequenced in a study of shared clonotypes between healthy human individuals. The table came from immunoSEQ multiplex PCR; TCRdb's copy has only in-frame clones and leaves some out. The sample shows about 1.5 million clones, 95% to 99% of them seen only once. Sequences were obtained from naive CD4+ T cells sorted from blood. As for subset: CD45RA+ positively selected. Every receptor here comes from a man younger than 40 in good health.

The V gene is TRBV5-1, the J gene TRBJ2-1; D might be TRBD2 (5 bases). Between the trimmed V and J ends, which lost 0 bases and 7 bases, there was a span of 17 bases. The CDR3 is made up of 16 amino acids. Germline lookup yields CDR1 SGHRS and CDR2 YFSETQ. The CDR3 is CASSLERVPSGNEQFF. CDR3 bases: TGCGCCAGCAGCTTGGAGAGGGTCCCGTCCGGAAATGAGCAGTTCTTC.

A remark on this clone: At one boundary the junction diverges from the germline segment, which might be a read error. The chain combines TRBV6-1 with TRBJ2-1; 9 nucleotides align to TRBD2. CDR3 size: 15 residues. Germline-derived CDR1 and CDR2 are MNHNS and SASEGT. The CDR3 is CASRSLAGAENEQFF. CDR3 DNA: TGTGCGAGCAGGTCCTTAGCGGGAGCAGAAAATGAGCAGTTCTTC.

The rearrangement joins TRBV7-2 to TRBJ2-7, with 7 bases identical to TRBD2. The germline gives CDR1 SGHTA, CDR2 FQGNSA. This CDR3 contains 13 residues. V was pared by 9 bases and J by 2 bases, with 7 bases of the junction left unmatched. Here the CDR3 DNA reads TGTGCCAGTAGAGCGGGAACTACCTACGAGCAGTACTTC. Amino acid sequence: CASRAGTTYEQYF.

The chain recombines TRBV7-8 with TRBJ2-1, with a weak D call TRBD1 (6 bases). The CDR3 loop spans 16 amino acids. Germline values: CDR1 SGHVS, CDR2 FQNEAQ. Trimming cost V 6 bases and J 0 bases, with 15 bases left between them. The CDR3 sequence is CASRTTGTVSYNEQFF. In DNA form, the CDR3 reads TGTGCCAGCAGGACAACAGGGACCGTCTCCTACAATGAGCAGTTCTTC.

The chain joins TRBV5-5 to TRBJ2-2; 9 bases line up with TRBD2. The CDR3 extends over 15 amino acids. Trimming cost V 5 bases and J 1 base; bases outside gene matches: 3. CDR1 SGHKS and CDR2 YYEKEE come from the germline V gene (reference sequence). For the CDR3, the DNA is TGTGCCAGCAGTTCACTAGCGGGGAACACCGGGGAGCTGTTTTTT. It translates to CASSSLAGNTGELFF. Combining the CDR3 with reference TRBV5-5 and TRBJ2-2 gives the whole variable domain DAGVTQSPTHLIKTRGQQVTLRCSPISGHKSVSWYQQVLGQGPQFIFQYYEKEERGRGNFPDRFSARQFPNYSSELNVNALLLGDSALYLCASSSLAGNTGELFFGEGSRLTVL.

The V call is TRBV7-9, the J call TRBJ1-5, with unresolved D. CDR3 size: 16 residues. Trimming left V 1 base short and J 3 bases short, with 13 bases between. The germline V gene has CDR1 SEHNR and CDR2 FQNEAQ (reference sequence). In DNA, the CDR3 is TGTGCCAGCAGCTTAGTCGCAGGCGGGTCCAATCAGCCCCAGCATTTT. Amino acids: CASSLVAGGSNQPQHF.

This rearrangement joins TRBV5-1 to TRBJ1-1, with TRBD1 identical over 7 bases. Germline values: CDR1 SGHRS, CDR2 YFSETQ. There are 14 residues in the CDR3. V lost 2 bases and J lost 4; bases outside the gene matches: 5. Here the CDR3 reads CASSLRGQGTEAFF. The DNA for the CDR3 is TGCGCCAGCAGCTTAAGGGGGCAGGGCACTGAAGCTTTCTTT.

The genes are TRBV7-3 and TRBJ2-1; D is possibly TRBD1 (5 bases). Germline assignment: CDR1 SGHTA and CDR2 FQGTGA. The CDR3 is 15 amino acids. The ends were cut back, 1 base at V and 3 bases at J, with 10 bases in the middle. CDR3 in amino acids: CASSLKHRLYNEQFF. For the CDR3, the DNA is TGTGCCAGCAGCTTAAAGCACAGGCTCTACAATGAGCAGTTCTTC.

As for this clone: The identical CDR3 is also encoded by other nucleotide sequences in the sample. V usage is TRBV19 and J usage is TRBJ2-3; 7 positions agree with TRBD1. J was trimmed by 1 base and V by 5 bases; bases with no gene match: 3. CDR3 size: 14 residues. Germline V gives CDR1 LNHDA, CDR2 SQIVND (reference sequence). Here the CDR3 DNA reads TGTGCCAGTAGTCGACAGGGACGCACAGATACGCAGTATTTT. Its translation: CASSRQGRTDTQYF.

This rearrangement joins TRBV29-1 to TRBJ2-3, with 10 bases fitting TRBD2. After removal of 5 bases from V and 1 base from J, the junction contained 6 bases not matched to a gene. Germline V gives CDR1 SQVTM, CDR2 ANQGSEA. The CDR3 runs to 15 residues. CDR3 sequence reads: CSVRWTSGRTDTQYF. CDR3 sequence (DNA): TGCAGCGTTCGATGGACTAGCGGCCGCACAGATACGCAGTATTTT.

The chain is built from TRBV5-1 and TRBJ1-1, with D possibly TRBD1 on 5 matching bases. Germline CDR1 is SGHRS and CDR2 is YFSETQ. The CDR3 has 15 amino acids. V was pared by 4 bases and J by 4 bases, with 17 bases between. The CDR3 region has the DNA TGCGCCAGCAGCAGGTTACAGGTTGGGGGCACTGAAGCTTTCTTT. As protein: CASSRLQVGGTEAFF.

Details on this clone: This sample includes further DNA sequences coding for the same CDR3. The rearrangement uses TRBV15 and TRBJ2-1, with D unclear. Germline-derived CDR1 and CDR2 are LNHNV and YYDKDF (reference sequence). V was trimmed by 0 bases and J by 8 bases, leaving 5 bases between them. This CDR3 contains 12 residues. CDR3 sequence (DNA): TGTGCCACCAGCAGAGATAGGTATGAGCAGTTCTTC. This gives the protein CATSRDRYEQFF.

The V gene is TRBV27, the J gene TRBJ2-7; TRBD1 might be the D (5 bases). V lost 5 bases and J lost 9, with 20 bases in between. This CDR3 contains 14 residues. Germline lookup yields CDR1 MNHEY and CDR2 SMNVEV (reference sequence). The CDR3 sequence is CASSPEWGLRRQYF. CDR3 nucleotides: TGTGCCAGCAGTCCCGAGTGGGGCCTTCGACGGCAGTACTTC.

The chain employs TRBV9 and TRBJ2-3, with 10 bases aligning to TRBD1. Per the germline V gene, CDR1 is SGDLS and CDR2 is YYNGEE. The CDR3 runs 13 residues. J lost 6 bases, V lost 5 bases, and 3 bases had no gene match. The CDR3 here is CASRGQGKDTQYF. As DNA, the CDR3 is TGTGCCAGCAGGGGACAGGGGAAGGATACGCAGTATTTT.

The gene calls are TRBV6-1 and TRBJ2-5; D ambiguous. Germline V CDR1 and CDR2: MNHNS, SASEGT. V was pared by 2 bases and J by 4 bases, with 8 bases between. This CDR3 region has 13 residues. The CDR3 here is CASSESGRETQYF. CDR3 DNA sequence: TGTGCCAGCAGTGAATCGGGCCGAGAGACCCAGTACTTC.

The chain is built from TRBV7-2 and TRBJ2-5; TRBD1 or TRBD2 may be the D gene (5 bases each). This CDR3 comprises 14 residues. Germline lookup yields CDR1 SGHTA and CDR2 FQGNSA. With 5 bases removed from V and 5 bases from J, the gap between germline ends came to 15 bases. The CDR3 spells CASSPDRRGETQYF. CDR3 bases: TGTGCCAGCAGCCCAGACAGAAGAGGGGAGACCCAGTACTTC.

V gene TRBV5-8 combines with J gene TRBJ2-2, with D possibly being TRBD2 (5 bases). Per germline, CDR1 SGHTS and CDR2 YDEGEE. Trimming shortened V by 6 bases and J by 9 bases, and 9 bases separated the two germline ends. The CDR3 has 11 amino acids. DNA of the CDR3: TGTGCCAGCACCCTAGCCCGGGAGCTGTTTTTT. It yields the protein CASTLARELFF.

On this clone: This sample also contains other DNA sequences that code for the same CDR3. The J gene is TRBJ1-5, the V gene TRBV7-2; no clear D gene. Germline CDR1 and CDR2: SGHTA and FQGNSA. The CDR3 runs 13 residues. V was clipped by 0 bases and J by 5 bases, with 5 bases between them. Here the CDR3 DNA reads TGTGCCAGCAGCTTAGCAGGAGATCAGCCCCAGCATTTT. Its translation is CASSLAGDQPQHF.

This chain uses TRBV11-3 with TRBJ2-1, with 11 nucleotides matching TRBD2. The CDR3 has 14 amino acids. The trim removed 6 bases at V and 4 bases at J, leaving 2 bases unmatched. Germline V CDR1 and CDR2: SGHNT, YENEEA. The CDR3 DNA follows: TGTGCCAGCAGTACTAGCGGGAGTTACAATGAGCAGTTCTTC. Residues: CASSTSGSYNEQFF.

The chain combines TRBV5-1 with TRBJ2-7; 11 bases line up with TRBD2. Germline values: CDR1 SGHRS, CDR2 YFSETQ. The CDR3 spans 16 residues. V shed 0 bases, J shed 5 bases, and the junction held 7 bases outside the gene matches. CDR3 nucleotides: TGCGCCAGCAGCTTGGCCTCTAGCGGGAGGACCCACGAGCAGTACTTC. This gives the protein CASSLASSGRTHEQYF.

The DNA of the CDR3 is TGTGCCAGCTCCAGAACTTATAGCAATCAGCCCCAGCATTTT. This codes for CASSRTYSNQPQHF. The chain recombines TRBV2 with TRBJ1-5; D remains ambiguous. The length of the CDR3 is 14 residues. Germline CDR1 reads SNHLY; CDR2 reads FYNNEI. Trimming removed 8 bases at V and 0 bases at J, with 11 bases between.